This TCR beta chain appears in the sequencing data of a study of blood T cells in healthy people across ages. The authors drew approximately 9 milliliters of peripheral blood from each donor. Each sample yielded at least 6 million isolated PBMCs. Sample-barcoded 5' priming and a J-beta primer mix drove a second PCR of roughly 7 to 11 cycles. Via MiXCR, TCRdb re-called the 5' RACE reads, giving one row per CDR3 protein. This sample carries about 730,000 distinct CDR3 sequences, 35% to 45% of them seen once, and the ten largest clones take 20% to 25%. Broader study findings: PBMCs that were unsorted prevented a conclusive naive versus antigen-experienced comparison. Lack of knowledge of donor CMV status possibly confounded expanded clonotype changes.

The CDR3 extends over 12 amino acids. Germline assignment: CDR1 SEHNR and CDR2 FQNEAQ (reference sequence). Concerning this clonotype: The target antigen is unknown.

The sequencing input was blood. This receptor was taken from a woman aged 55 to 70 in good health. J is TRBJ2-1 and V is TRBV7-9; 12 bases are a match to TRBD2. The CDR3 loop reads CAWTSGINEQFF. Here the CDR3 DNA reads TGTGCATGGACTAGCGGGATTAATGAGCAGTTCTTC.